A selection of T cell receptor beta chains follows, all from one sample in a study of OX40 agonist ivuxolimab in advanced cancers. Data came from immunoSEQ multiplex PCR; TCRdb stores just in-frame clones and leaves some out. The repertoire holds over 85,000 clones, with 90% to 95% as singletons. The material sequenced was CD4+ or CD8+ T cells sorted from blood, taken in a trial of the OX40 agonist ivuxolimab. The receptors were gathered from an adult with an advanced solid tumor such as melanoma, head and neck, liver or kidney cancer. Both conserved end residues are part of each CDR3. The D gene is left open where the match is weak. The listing skips clone size in some rows; elsewhere it reads once, few, many or a size class.

J gene: TRBJ2-7
clone size: .
D gene: .
CDR3 length: 13
V gene: TRBV28
CDR3 DNA: TGTGCCAGCAGTTTAGACAGCTCCTACGAGCAGTACTTC
CDR3 protein: CASSLDSSYEQYF

J gene: TRBJ1-1
clone size: .
D gene: .
CDR3 length: 11
V gene: TRBV30
CDR3 DNA: TGTGCCTGGAGTGTACGGGGTGAAGCTTTCTTT
CDR3 protein: CAWSVRGEAFF

J gene: TRBJ1-3
clone size: .
D gene: .
CDR3 length: 15
V gene: TRBV6-5
CDR3 DNA: TGTGCCAGCAGTGCGGACCGTGGCTCTGGAAACACCATATATTTT
CDR3 protein: CASSADRGSGNTIYF

J gene: TRBJ1-1
clone size: .
D gene: .
CDR3 length: 15
V gene: TRBV10-3
CDR3 DNA: TGTGCCATCAGTGCCGGGCCTCCTTACGCCACTGAAGCTTTCTTT
CDR3 protein: CAISAGPPYATEAFF

J gene: TRBJ1-3
clone size: .
D gene: .
CDR3 length: 15
V gene: TRBV28
CDR3 DNA: TGTGCCAGCAGTTTAAACCAGCTCTCTGGAAACACCATATATTTT
CDR3 protein: CASSLNQLSGNTIYF

J gene: TRBJ1-5
clone size: .
D gene: TRBD1
CDR3 length: 15
V gene: TRBV2
CDR3 DNA: TGTGCCAGCATACCTCGGACAGGGCAAAATCAGCCCCAGCATTTT
CDR3 protein: CASIPRTGQNQPQHF

J gene: TRBJ1-1
clone size: .
D gene: .
CDR3 length: 14
V gene: TRBV5-4
CDR3 DNA: TGTGCCAGCAGCCCAGGGGTGGGGCTCACTGAAGCTTTCTTT
CDR3 protein: CASSPGVGLTEAFF

J gene: TRBJ1-2
clone size: .
D gene: .
CDR3 length: 14
V gene: TRBV4-3
CDR3 DNA: TGCGCCAGCAGCCAAGGAACAGGGAACTATGGCTACACCTTC
CDR3 protein: CASSQGTGNYGYTF

J gene: TRBJ1-5
clone size: .
D gene: .
CDR3 length: 16
V gene: TRBV6-6
CDR3 DNA: TGTGCCAGCAGTTATCCGGGGCCCATCAGCAATCAGCCCCAGCATTTT
CDR3 protein: CASSYPGPISNQPQHF

J gene: TRBJ1-2
clone size: .
D gene: .
CDR3 length: 15
V gene: TRBV4-1
CDR3 DNA: TGCGCCAGCAGCCATCCCCCCGGGCAGTCCCGAGGCTACACCTTC
CDR3 protein: CASSHPPGQSRGYTF

J gene: TRBJ1-5
clone size: .
D gene: TRBD1
CDR3 length: 15
V gene: TRBV7-2
CDR3 DNA: TGTGCCAGCAGCGCCCGGACAGGGGTGAGTCAGCCCCAGCATTTT
CDR3 protein: CASSARTGVSQPQHF

J gene: TRBJ2-1
clone size: .
D gene: .
CDR3 length: 11
V gene: TRBV6-5
CDR3 DNA: TGTGCCAGCAGTAAGGGGCATGAGCAGTTCTTC
CDR3 protein: CASSKGHEQFF

J gene: TRBJ1-3
clone size: .
D gene: .
CDR3 length: 14
V gene: TRBV30
CDR3 DNA: TGTGCCACTCAGGCAGGGGTAACTGGAAACACCATATATTTT
CDR3 protein: CATQAGVTGNTIYF

J gene: TRBJ1-3
clone size: once
D gene: .
CDR3 length: 14
V gene: TRBV5-1
CDR3 DNA: TGCGCCAGCAGGCTCTTAGGAGCTGGAAACACCATATATTTT
CDR3 protein: CASRLLGAGNTIYF

J gene: TRBJ2-1
clone size: .
D gene: TRBD2
CDR3 length: 16
V gene: TRBV11-3
CDR3 DNA: TGTGCCAGCAGCTTAGGACCGGCGGGAGGGGAGAATGAGCAGTTCTTC
CDR3 protein: CASSLGPAGGENEQFF

J gene: TRBJ2-1
clone size: .
D gene: TRBD2
CDR3 length: 16
V gene: TRBV6-5
CDR3 DNA: TGTGCCAGCAGTTACTCCGGGCTAGCGGGGTCCAATGAGCAGTTCTTC
CDR3 protein: CASSYSGLAGSNEQFF

J gene: TRBJ1-5
clone size: .
D gene: .
CDR3 length: 14
V gene: TRBV5-5
CDR3 DNA: TGTGCCAGCAGCCCGGGACATAGCAATCAGCCCCAGCATTTT
CDR3 protein: CASSPGHSNQPQHF

J gene: TRBJ2-3
clone size: .
D gene: TRBD2
CDR3 length: 18
V gene: TRBV5-1
CDR3 DNA: TGCGCCAGCAGCTTGTTAAAACCACTAGCGGGAGGGGCGGATACGCAGTATTTT
CDR3 protein: CASSLLKPLAGGADTQYF

J gene: TRBJ2-1
clone size: once
D gene: .
CDR3 length: 15
V gene: TRBV4-3
CDR3 DNA: TGCGCCAGCAGCCAAGATCCCGGCTCCTACAATGAGCAGTTCTTC
CDR3 protein: CASSQDPGSYNEQFF

J gene: TRBJ1-2
clone size: .
D gene: .
CDR3 length: 14
V gene: TRBV28
CDR3 DNA: TGTGCCAGCACTACAACCCCTAGGCGGGGTGGCTACACCTTC
CDR3 protein: CASTTTPRRGGYTF

J gene: TRBJ2-3
clone size: once
D gene: .
CDR3 length: 15
V gene: TRBV19
CDR3 DNA: TGTGCCAGTAGTCTACTGAATCGGCAGACAGATACGCAGTATTTT
CDR3 protein: CASSLLNRQTDTQYF

J gene: TRBJ1-1
clone size: few
D gene: .
CDR3 length: 13
V gene: TRBV5-1
CDR3 DNA: TGCGCCAGCAGCTCCCAGGGAGGCACTGAAGCTTTCTTT
CDR3 protein: CASSSQGGTEAFF

J gene: TRBJ2-5
clone size: .
D gene: .
CDR3 length: 13
V gene: TRBV6-5
CDR3 DNA: TGTGCCAGCAGTATAGGGAGGGGGGAGACCCAGTACTTC
CDR3 protein: CASSIGRGETQYF

J gene: TRBJ1-3
clone size: .
D gene: .
CDR3 length: 16
V gene: TRBV28
CDR3 DNA: TGTGCCAGCAGTTTATTAGGGGCAATCTCTGGAAACACCATATATTTT
CDR3 protein: CASSLLGAISGNTIYF

J gene: TRBJ1-1
clone size: .
D gene: .
CDR3 length: 13
V gene: TRBV15
CDR3 DNA: TGTGCCACCAGCAGAGCCAGGGAGGGTGAAGCTTTCTTT
CDR3 protein: CATSRAREGEAFF

J gene: TRBJ1-1
clone size: .
D gene: .
CDR3 length: 13
V gene: TRBV28
CDR3 DNA: TGTGCCAGCATTCCTTCTCAGGGAATAGTGGCTTTCTTT
CDR3 protein: CASIPSQGIVAFF

J gene: TRBJ2-1
clone size: .
D gene: .
CDR3 length: 11
V gene: TRBV2
CDR3 DNA: TGTGCCAGCACATTGGTCAATGAGCAGTTCTTC
CDR3 protein: CASTLVNEQFF

J gene: TRBJ1-1
clone size: .
D gene: .
CDR3 length: 16
V gene: TRBV27
CDR3 DNA: TGTGCCAGCAGTTTAGAGGGCGACAGGAGGAACACTGAAGCTTTCTTT
CDR3 protein: CASSLEGDRRNTEAFF

J gene: TRBJ2-1
clone size: .
D gene: .
CDR3 length: 14
V gene: TRBV5-4
CDR3 DNA: TGTGCCAGCAGTTTAGATTTGGAGAGGGGTGAGCAGTTCTTC
CDR3 protein: CASSLDLERGEQFF

J gene: TRBJ1-2
clone size: .
D gene: .
CDR3 length: 13
V gene: TRBV7-2
CDR3 DNA: TGTGCCAGCAGCTTAGGGGGGCTGTATGGCTACACCTTC
CDR3 protein: CASSLGGLYGYTF

J gene: TRBJ1-3
clone size: .
D gene: .
CDR3 length: 15
V gene: TRBV30
CDR3 DNA: TGTGCCTGGAGTGGGATCGTGTTCTCTGGAAACACCATATATTTT
CDR3 protein: CAWSGIVFSGNTIYF

J gene: TRBJ2-3
clone size: .
D gene: .
CDR3 length: 12
V gene: TRBV9
CDR3 DNA: TGTGCCAGCAGCGCGAACACAGATACGCAGTATTTT
CDR3 protein: CASSANTDTQYF

J gene: TRBJ2-1
clone size: .
D gene: .
CDR3 length: 16
V gene: TRBV28
CDR3 DNA: TGTGCCAGCAGTTTTAGCGGCTTTAGCTCCTACAATGAGCAGTTCTTC
CDR3 protein: CASSFSGFSSYNEQFF

J gene: TRBJ1-4
clone size: .
D gene: .
CDR3 length: 13
V gene: TRBV7-8
CDR3 DNA: TGTGCCAGCAGCCCTTACACGAATGAAAAACTGTTTTTT
CDR3 protein: CASSPYTNEKLFF

J gene: TRBJ1-6
clone size: .
D gene: .
CDR3 length: 13
V gene: TRBV6-5
CDR3 DNA: TGTGCCAGCAGTCCAATCTATAATTCACCCCTCCACTTT
CDR3 protein: CASSPIYNSPLHF

J gene: TRBJ2-1
clone size: .
D gene: .
CDR3 length: 11
V gene: TRBV7-3
CDR3 DNA: TGTGCCAGCAGCCTCGGGACCATTCAGTTCTTC
CDR3 protein: CASSLGTIQFF

J gene: TRBJ1-2
clone size: .
D gene: .
CDR3 length: 14
V gene: TRBV6-5
CDR3 DNA: TGTGCCAGCGGTCGACACAGTACTAACTATGGCTACACCTTC
CDR3 protein: CASGRHSTNYGYTF

J gene: TRBJ1-5
clone size: .
D gene: .
CDR3 length: 14
V gene: TRBV28
CDR3 DNA: TGTGCCAGCAGTTTAGAAATAGGGACTCAGCCCCAGCATTTT
CDR3 protein: CASSLEIGTQPQHF

J gene: TRBJ2-1
clone size: once
D gene: .
CDR3 length: 14
V gene: TRBV14
CDR3 DNA: TGTGCCAGCCGACCGGGACTCGTTTTCAGTGAGCAGTTCTTC
CDR3 protein: CASRPGLVFSEQFF

J gene: TRBJ1-2
clone size: .
D gene: .
CDR3 length: 15
V gene: TRBV18
CDR3 DNA: TGTGCCAGCTCACCCTTGGGGCAGACTAACTATGGCTACACCTTC
CDR3 protein: CASSPLGQTNYGYTF

J gene: TRBJ1-2
clone size: .
D gene: .
CDR3 length: 13
V gene: TRBV7-2
CDR3 DNA: TGTGCCAGCAGCCCCGACAGACACAATGGCTACACCTTC
CDR3 protein: CASSPDRHNGYTF

J gene: TRBJ1-1
clone size: .
D gene: TRBD1
CDR3 length: 14
V gene: TRBV10-3
CDR3 DNA: TGTGCCATCAGAGCCCAGGGGGCGCGGACTGAAGCTTTCTTT
CDR3 protein: CAIRAQGARTEAFF

J gene: TRBJ1-1
clone size: .
D gene: .
CDR3 length: 13
V gene: TRBV4-3
CDR3 DNA: TGCGCCAGCAGCCAAGATCGAAGCAGGCAAGCTTTCTTT
CDR3 protein: CASSQDRSRQAFF

J gene: TRBJ2-1
clone size: .
D gene: TRBD1
CDR3 length: 16
V gene: TRBV28
CDR3 DNA: TGTGCCAGCAGTTTTCCGGGACAGGGGTCCTACAATGAGCAGTTCTTC
CDR3 protein: CASSFPGQGSYNEQFF